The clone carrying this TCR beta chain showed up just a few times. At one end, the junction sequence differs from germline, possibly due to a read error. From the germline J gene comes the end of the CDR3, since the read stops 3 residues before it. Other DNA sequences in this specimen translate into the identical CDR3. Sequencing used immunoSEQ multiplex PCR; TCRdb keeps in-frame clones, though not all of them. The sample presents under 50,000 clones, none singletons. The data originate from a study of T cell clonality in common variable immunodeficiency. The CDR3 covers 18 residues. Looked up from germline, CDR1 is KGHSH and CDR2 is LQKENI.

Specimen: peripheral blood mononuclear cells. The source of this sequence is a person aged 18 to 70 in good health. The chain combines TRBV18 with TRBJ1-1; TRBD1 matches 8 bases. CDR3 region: CASSPPTGQVGDRTEAFF. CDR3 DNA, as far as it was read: TGTGCCAGCTCCCCACCGACGGGACAGGTCGGAGACCGAACTGAA.